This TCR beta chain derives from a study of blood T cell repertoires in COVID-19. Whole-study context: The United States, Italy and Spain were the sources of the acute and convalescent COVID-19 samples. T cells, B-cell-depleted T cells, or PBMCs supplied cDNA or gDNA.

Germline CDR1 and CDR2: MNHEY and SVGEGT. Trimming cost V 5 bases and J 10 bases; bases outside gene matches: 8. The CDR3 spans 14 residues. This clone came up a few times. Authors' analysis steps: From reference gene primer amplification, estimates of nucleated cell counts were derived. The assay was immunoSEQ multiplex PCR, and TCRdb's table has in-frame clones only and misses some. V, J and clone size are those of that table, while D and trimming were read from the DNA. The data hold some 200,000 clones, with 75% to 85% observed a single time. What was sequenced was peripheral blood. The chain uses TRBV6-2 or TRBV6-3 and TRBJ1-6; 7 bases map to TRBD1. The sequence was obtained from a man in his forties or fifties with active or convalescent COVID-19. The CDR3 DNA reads TGTGCCAGCAGTCCCGATGACAGGGACTCACCCCTCCACTTT. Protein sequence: CASSPDDRDSPLHF.